This entry features one T cell receptor (beta chain) sequence. This clone's antigen is unknown. One base away there is no much larger clone; base qualities are not given. TCRbeta CDR3 regions were amplified from genomic DNA using the immunoSEQ Assay, a bias-controlled multiplex PCR. In the source study's methods: Nucleated cell counts per sample were estimated from amplification of reference gene primers within the assay. Sequence reads were collapsed and filtered to measure the absolute abundance of every unique TCRbeta CDR3 rearrangement. For each sample, productive Simpson clonality was calculated as the square root of Simpson's diversity index across productive rearrangements. Held by TCRdb, this immuneACCESS table contains in-frame sequences only and omits some clones. Under half of the omission traces to an unresolved V gene where checked; the cause of the rest is unknown. The D gene and trimming were derived from the DNA, and the V and J assignments and clone size from that table. Here the sample has more than 150,000 clones; roughly four fifths occur a single time. About 4.8% of the sample is taken by the ten largest.

The source of the sample is a study of blood T cell repertoires in COVID-19 (dated by TCRdb to between 2020 and 2021). With respect to the entire study: Collaborator samples came from the United States, Italy and Spain and covered acute and convalescent phases of COVID-19. The material from the prospective study consisted of cDNA or gDNA derived from T cells, B-cell-depleted T cells, or PBMCs. Subjects who had been exposed to COVID-19, were actively infected with it, or had recovered from it provided the deeply sampled blood TCRbeta repertoires that made up the dataset. The repertoires were made available in a free public database intended to serve as a resource for research on the immune response to SARS-CoV-2. The samples were drawn from two sources: the first 160 participants of the ongoing ImmuneRACE study, and about 1,300 subjects contributed by 6 global collaborators. Nearly every sample came with metadata listing a de-identified subject ID, COVID-19 status, age in years and sex. Where available, HLA class I and class II types were taken from metadata supplied by the sample provider and were not determined by assay-based typing.

Reading the germline V gene gives CDR1 MDHEN and CDR2 SYDVKM. The CDR3 has 17 amino acids, counting the end cysteine and phenylalanine. Only the CDR3 portion is preserved as DNA: 51 bases, with reading frame beginning at the first base. Trimming takes 3 bases off V and 0 bases off J; junction bases not matched to a gene: 9. Each collaborating institution followed its own protocols to collect whole blood in K2EDTA tubes. For TCRbeta analysis, collaborators shipped samples as frozen whole blood, isolated PBMCs, or DNA extracted from either of those sample types. Paper-wide results and their limitations: Clinical and demographic metadata were provided uncurated, with the amount varying by source and participant.

Rearrangement joined TRBV28 to TRBJ2-7; 9 bases in the middle match TRBD2. The sequence derives from a young woman with acute or convalescent COVID-19. The sequenced sample was peripheral blood. The nucleotide sequence reads as follows: TGTGCCAGCAGTTTTTGGGGTCTAGCGGGAAACTCCTACGAGCAGTACTTC. Protein translation: CASSFWGLAGNSYEQYF.